The clone carrying this TCR beta chain was seen at least ten times. The antigen is undetermined. This specimen belongs to a study of CD8 T cells in ankylosing spondylitis. General study findings and limits: Relatively rare in peripheral blood, disease-linked clones were also CD8+.

TCRdb redid the calling of the 5' RACE reads with MiXCR, one entry per CDR3 protein. The sample contains some 63,000 distinct CDR3 sequences, around 6.4% of which appear only once. CDR1 is MNHNS and CDR2 is SASEGT in the germline V gene. The CDR3 is 14 residues long. Trimming removed 6 bases from V and 2 bases from J; junction bases left unmatched: 3. The rearrangement uses TRBV6-1 and TRBJ1-3; 8 bases are a match to TRBD1. The sequenced sample was synovial fluid, either unsorted or a sorted T cell fraction (not recorded which). The clonotype was recovered from a male donor with ankylosing spondylitis. CDR3 loop: CASRTGGTGNTIYF. As DNA, the CDR3 is TGTGCCAGCAGAACAGGGGGTACTGGAAACACCATATATTTT.